The 27 T cell receptor beta chains reported below all come from one sample, sequenced in a study of cytomegalovirus exposure and HLA in healthy donors. PCR employed 60 Vbeta and 13 Jbeta primers. Profiling relied on immunoSEQ multiplex PCR, and the TCRdb table lists in-frame clones only, not all of them. The data show about 160,000 clones, 60% to 80% seen once. The sample was PBMCs. The receptors derive from a man in his sixties in good health and CMV-seronegative.

The CDR3 region is CASMAPHSTDTQYF. DNA of the CDR3: TGTGCCAGCATGGCACCCCATAGCACAGATACGCAGTATTTT. The genes are TRBV6-5 and TRBJ2-3; no clear D. Trimming took 7 bases from V and 0 from J, leaving 11 bases between them. This CDR3 spans 14 amino acids. CDR1 and CDR2 (germline): MNHEY, SVGAGI.

This chain's CDR3 is CASSVQGAGANVLTF. The CDR3, as DNA: TGTGCCAGCAGCGTACAGGGGGCTGGGGCCAACGTCCTGACTTTC. The rearrangement joins TRBV7-6 to TRBJ2-6; 8 bases agree with TRBD1. Trimming cost V 5 bases and J 2 bases; bases outside gene matches: 2. Germline CDR1 SGHVS, CDR2 FNYEAQ. The length of the CDR3 is 15 residues.

The chain recombines TRBV10-3 with TRBJ2-3, with 14 positions matching TRBD2. Germline V lookup: CDR1 ENHRY, CDR2 SYGVKD. After removal of 7 bases from V and 2 bases from J, the junction contained 5 bases not matched to a gene. The CDR3 length is 16 residues. The CDR3 spells CAITGLAGGPTDTQYF. The CDR3 DNA is TGTGCCATCACCGGACTAGCGGGGGGTCCCACAGATACGCAGTATTTT.

This clone has only a few counts. V is TRBV30 and J is TRBJ1-5, with no clear D. Between the trimmed V and J ends, which lost 1 base and 5 bases, there was a span of 6 bases. The CDR3 runs to 12 residues. Per the germline V gene, CDR1 is GTSNPN and CDR2 is SVGIG (reference sequence). CDR3: CAWSAPYQPQHF. The CDR3 DNA is TGTGCCTGGAGTGCCCCTTATCAGCCCCAGCATTTT.

The genes are TRBV18 and TRBJ2-6; 9 positions agree with TRBD1. J was trimmed by 3 bases and V by 2 bases; bases with no gene match: 8. There are 18 residues in the CDR3. Looked up from germline, CDR1 is KGHSH and CDR2 is LQKENI. For the CDR3, the DNA is TGTGCCAGCTCACCAGGACAGGGGACTCGGGGTGGGGCCAACGTCCTGACTTTC. Amino acids: CASSPGQGTRGGANVLTF.

In DNA form, the CDR3 reads TGCGCCAGCAGTGTCTGGCTCTACAATGAGCAGTTCTTC. It translates to CASSVWLYNEQFF. This rearrangement joins TRBV10-2 to TRBJ2-1; D uncertain. V lost 4 bases and J 3 bases, leaving 7 bases between the germline ends. The CDR3 spans 13 residues. Germline CDR1 WSHSY, CDR2 SAAADI.

This chain links TRBV18 with TRBJ2-5; TRBD1 might be the D (6 bases). V was clipped by 2 bases and J by 1 base, with 20 bases between them. CDR3 length: 18 residues. CDR1 KGHSH and CDR2 LQKENI come from the germline V gene. The CDR3 bases are TGTGCCAGCTCACCAAGGATGGGGCAGGGGTTAAGCCAAGAGACCCAGTACTTC. Its protein product is CASSPRMGQGLSQETQYF. The full variable domain, its missing parts supplied by reference TRBV18 and TRBJ2-5, is NAGVMQNPRHLVRRRGQEARLRCSPMKGHSHVYWYRQLPEEGLKFMVYLQKENIIDESGMPKERFSAEFPKEGPSILRIQQVVRGDSAAYFCASSPRMGQGLSQETQYFGPGTRLLVL.

This clone was picked up one time. The chain employs TRBV28 and TRBJ1-5, with TRBD1 as a possible D gene (6 bases). This CDR3 is 17 amino acids long. The V and J ends lost 2 bases and 0 bases respectively, with 14 bases between them. The germline V gene has CDR1 MDHEN and CDR2 SYDVKM. CDR3 sequence: CASSLPLQGYSNQPQHF. In nucleotides, the CDR3 is TGTGCCAGCAGTTTACCCCTACAGGGATATAGCAATCAGCCCCAGCATTTT.

This chain joins TRBV6-1 and TRBJ1-5; a possible D gene is TRBD1 (5 bases). Germline V gives CDR1 MNHNS, CDR2 SASEGT. The CDR3 runs to 17 residues. V lost 3 bases and J lost 4, with 19 bases in between. CDR3 loop: CASSDPASMGGNQPQHF. The CDR3 coding sequence is TGTGCCAGCAGTGATCCTGCGAGTATGGGGGGTAATCAGCCCCAGCATTTT.

The chain recombines TRBV11-2 with TRBJ1-4; D is unresolved. The germline CDR1 and CDR2 sequences are SGHAT and FQNNGV. Trimming cost V 1 base and J 7 bases, with 16 bases left between them. The CDR3 consists of 16 residues. DNA of the CDR3: TGTGCCAGCAGCTTAGGGTTGGCGGGAATAGGTGAAAAACTGTTTTTT. The encoded protein is CASSLGLAGIGEKLFF.

The V and J genes are TRBV14 and TRBJ1-4; 8 positions match TRBD1. Trimming at V came to 4 bases and at J to 5 bases, leaving 0 bases not matched to a gene. This CDR3 is built from 13 residues. Germline CDR1 and CDR2: SGHDN and FVKESK. CDR3 loop: CASSRQGNEKLFF. As DNA, the CDR3 is TGTGCCAGCAGCCGACAGGGGAATGAAAAACTGTTTTTT.

The CDR3 nucleotides read TGTGCCAGCAGATTGATGGGGCGGGGGGCGTCATACGAGCAGTACTTC. Translated: CASRLMGRGASYEQYF. J is TRBJ2-7 and V is TRBV7-2, with 8 bases identical to TRBD2. Germline CDR1 is SGHTA and CDR2 is FQGNSA. The CDR3 has 16 residues. V lost 6 bases, J lost 4 bases, and 14 bases stayed unmatched.

The chain couples TRBV19 to TRBJ2-1; D is perhaps TRBD2 (5 bases). V was pared by 4 bases and J by 12 bases, with 22 bases between. The CDR3 contains 15 residues. Germline CDR1 and CDR2: LNHDA and SQIVND (reference sequence). CDR3 in amino acids: CASSNVGFLEGVQFF. CDR3 coding DNA: TGTGCCAGTAGTAATGTCGGGTTCCTAGAGGGCGTGCAGTTCTTC.

The rearrangement links TRBV19 to TRBJ1-2, with 7 nucleotides matching TRBD1. The CDR3 loop spans 15 amino acids. With 5 bases clipped from V and 5 bases from J, the junction kept 11 bases outside the gene matches. Germline V gives CDR1 LNHDA, CDR2 SQIVND (reference sequence). CDR3: CASSPQGTTGYGYTF. The CDR3 region has the DNA TGTGCCAGTAGTCCACAGGGGACCACGGGGTATGGCTACACCTTC.

CDR3 loop: CASSQTGQGSDNEQFF. The CDR3 DNA reads TGTGCCAGCAGCCAAACCGGACAGGGATCGGACAATGAGCAGTTCTTC. The chain carries TRBV4-2 and TRBJ2-1; 8 bases are shared with TRBD1. The CDR3 covers 16 residues. Germline trimming cut 2 bases from V and 5 bases from J; bases unmatched to any gene: 8. Germline V gene lookup returns CDR1 LGHNA and CDR2 YNFKEQ.

The chain recombines TRBV28 with TRBJ2-5, with 8 bases identical to TRBD1. CDR1 is MDHEN, CDR2 SYDVKM, per germline. CDR3 length: 16 amino acids. The V and J ends lost 3 bases and 5 bases, in that order; junction bases with no gene match: 11. Here the CDR3 reads CASSFLAGGASETQYF. CDR3 DNA: TGTGCCAGCAGTTTCTTGGCAGGGGGCGCCTCGGAGACCCAGTACTTC.

The CDR3 protein is CASSPRQGTYNEQFF. The CDR3 nucleotides read TGTGCCAGCAGCCCCCGACAGGGGACTTACAATGAGCAGTTCTTC. This chain joins TRBV11-2 and TRBJ2-1; TRBD1 matches at 8 bases. There are 15 residues in the CDR3. The germline V gene has CDR1 SGHAT and CDR2 FQNNGV. After removal of 5 bases from V and 4 bases from J, the junction contained 7 bases not matched to a gene.

This chain uses TRBV9 with TRBJ2-3, with 12 bases fitting TRBD2. V was pared by 0 bases and J by 6 bases, with 5 bases of the junction left unmatched. The CDR3 extends over 16 amino acids. The germline CDR1 and CDR2 sequences are SGDLS and YYNGEE. The CDR3 region has the DNA TGTGCCAGCAGCGTAGGACTAGCGGGGGTTCAGGATACGCAGTATTTT. Its protein is CASSVGLAGVQDTQYF.

V and J are TRBV4-3 and TRBJ2-3; tentatively, D is TRBD1 (6 bases). This CDR3 has 14 amino acids. Germline V gene data show CDR1 as LGHNA and CDR2 as YSLEER. Deletions cut 5 bases from V and 2 bases from J, with 11 bases between. CDR3 loop: CASSTYRDTDTQYF. DNA for the CDR3: TGCGCCAGCAGCACATACAGGGACACAGATACGCAGTATTTT.

This chain joins TRBV5-1 and TRBJ2-7; D is possibly TRBD1 (5 bases). The CDR3 has 12 amino acids. Looked up from germline, CDR1 is SGHRS and CDR2 is YFSETQ. Trimming removed 4 bases from V and 3 bases from J, with 8 bases in between. This CDR3 reads CASSLQGYEQYF. CDR3 nucleotides: TGCGCCAGCAGCCTCCAGGGCTACGAGCAGTACTTC.

The rearrangement joins TRBV4-3 to TRBJ2-2; D possibly corresponds to TRBD1 (6 bases). Trimming took 0 bases from V and 6 from J, leaving 20 bases between them. The germline V gene encodes CDR1 LGHNA and CDR2 YSLEER. CDR3 size: 18 residues. The CDR3 region is CASSQETPSGALAGELFF. CDR3 nucleotide sequence: TGCGCCAGCAGCCAAGAGACTCCTTCAGGGGCCCTAGCCGGGGAGCTGTTTTTT.

This chain links TRBV11-2 with TRBJ2-7, with D perhaps matching TRBD2 (5 bases). This CDR3 has 14 residues. Germline V gene lookup returns CDR1 SGHAT and CDR2 FQNNGV. Between the trimmed V and J ends, which lost 4 bases and 3 bases, there was a span of 13 bases. This chain's CDR3 is CASSWESYFYEQYF. The CDR3 nucleotides are TGTGCCAGCAGCTGGGAGTCCTATTTCTACGAGCAGTACTTC.

The chain links TRBV7-2 to TRBJ2-7; 8 nucleotides line up with TRBD2. J was trimmed by 3 bases and V by 8 bases; bases with no gene match: 12. Germline V gene lookup returns CDR1 SGHTA and CDR2 FQGNSA. The CDR3 has 15 amino acids. The CDR3 coding sequence is TGTGCCAGCCGAGCGGGGGTGGGGTTGTTCTACGAGCAGTACTTC. Encoded protein: CASRAGVGLFYEQYF.

The chain couples TRBV5-4 to TRBJ2-5; 10 nucleotides agree with TRBD2. The CDR3 sequence is 16 residues long. Trimming removed 1 base from V and 5 bases from J; junction bases left unmatched: 8. Germline CDR1 is SGHNT and CDR2 is YYREEE (reference sequence). CDR3 DNA sequence: TGTGCCAGCAGCTTGACGGCTAGCGGGAGCCCGGAGACCCAGTACTTC. Translation gives CASSLTASGSPETQYF.

The chain is built from TRBV4-3 and TRBJ2-7; TRBD1 aligns across 10 bases. The trim removed 0 bases at V and 2 bases at J, leaving 4 bases unmatched. CDR1 is LGHNA and CDR2 is YSLEER in the germline V gene. This CDR3 is 16 amino acids long. CDR3 residues: CASSQDPGQGPYEQYF. The CDR3 region has the DNA TGCGCCAGCAGCCAAGACCCGGGACAGGGGCCCTACGAGCAGTACTTC.

The chain recombines TRBV28 with TRBJ1-3; the D is unclear. From germline, CDR1 is MDHEN and CDR2 SYDVKM. This CDR3 spans 14 amino acids. The V and J ends lost 4 bases and 3 bases respectively, with 10 bases between them. CDR3 sequence (DNA): TGTGCCAGCAGTTCCCCCGCAGGTGGAAACACCATATATTTT. Encoded protein: CASSSPAGGNTIYF.

This chain links TRBV28 with TRBJ1-2; D unresolved. The germline V gene has CDR1 MDHEN and CDR2 SYDVKM. The CDR3 loop spans 14 amino acids. The V end lost 7 bases, the J end lost 8 bases, and 20 bases lay between the germline ends. CDR3 amino acids: CASTPQTRTGGYTF. CDR3 DNA: TGTGCCAGCACCCCCCAAACCCGGACTGGAGGCTACACCTTC.